This TCR beta chain stems from a study of blood T cells in healthy people across ages. The study, taken as a whole, reports: Since the PBMCs were unsorted, naive and antigen-experienced cells could not be conclusively compared. Diversity of TCR beta per million T cells declined in a roughly linear way with age.

Every sample gave at least 6 micrograms of total RNA when it was extracted. This clonotype was detected many times. The antigen is undetermined. The length of the CDR3 is 13 residues. The V segment lost 5 bases and the J segment 3 bases; nucleotides outside the gene matches: 1. The germline gives CDR1 DFQATT, CDR2 SNEGSKA (reference sequence). Primed by a sample-barcoded 5' primer and a J-beta primer mix, a second PCR proceeded for about 6 to 11 cycles. TCRdb re-called the 5' RACE reads with MiXCR, one entry per CDR3 protein. The sample consists of around 1,900,000 distinct CDR3 sequences, around 42% of them appearing once.

The rearrangement uses TRBV20-1 and TRBJ2-7, with 13 bases lining up with TRBD2. This receptor was taken from a human donor in good health. The sample taken for sequencing was blood. DNA of the CDR3: TGCAGTGCTCGGACTAGCGGGGGCTACGAGCAGTACTTC. This sequence encodes CSARTSGGYEQYF.